This is a list of T cell receptor beta chains from one sample in a study of T-cell memory formation after mild COVID-19. Each CDR3 protein is one row after TCRdb ran MiXCR on the 5' RACE reads. The sample records 450,000 to 650,000 distinct CDR3 sequences, about a fifth being singletons. The material sequenced was PBMCs or a T cell subset sorted from them (not recorded which). The receptors come from an adult woman who had mild COVID-19 (a few samples of this study predate the infection). Cell type and time point are not known. Both conserved end residues are part of each CDR3. Each record gives: D gene, V gene, clone size, J gene, CDR3 DNA, CDR3 protein. D genes are given only for firm matches. Clone size, where shown, is once, few, many, or a class for clones that have expanded.

.,TRBV7-9,few,TRBJ1-2,TGTGCCAGCAGCCCTAGATTAGGGCAGACGGGCTACACCTTC,CASSPRLGQTGYTF
.,TRBV15,.,TRBJ2-7,TGTGCCACCAGCAGAGATTTAGGAGGTTCCTACGAGCAGTACTTC,CATSRDLGGSYEQYF
.,TRBV15,.,TRBJ2-7,TGTGCCACCAGCAGAGATCTCCTGGATGGAGAGTACGAGCAGTACTTC,CATSRDLLDGEYEQYF
.,TRBV29-1,.,TRBJ2-6,TGCAGCGTTGAAGATCGCGGGGCTGGGGCCAACGTCCTGACTTTC,CSVEDRGAGANVLTF
.,TRBV5-4,.,TRBJ1-2,TGTGCCAGCATCGGGCTACAGGGAGGCTATGGCTACACCTTC,CASIGLQGGYGYTF
.,TRBV11-2,.,TRBJ2-1,TGTGCCAGCAGCTTCACTTTTCCCTGGCAGTTCTTC,CASSFTFPWQFF
.,TRBV20-1,few,TRBJ1-2,TGCAGTGCAGGGCCTACAGGGCTCCGGGACTATGGCTACACCTTC,CSAGPTGLRDYGYTF
TRBD2,TRBV5-1,few,TRBJ2-7,TGCGCCAGCAGCTTGGTAGCAGGACTAGCGGGTCCCTACGAGCAGTACTTC,CASSLVAGLAGPYEQYF
.,TRBV4-1,few,TRBJ1-1,TGCGCCAGCAGCCAAGTCGGACAGAAGAACACTGAAGCTTTCTTT,CASSQVGQKNTEAFF
TRBD2,TRBV7-7,.,TRBJ2-1,TGTGCTAGCAGCTTAAATCCCGGGACTAGCAATGAGCAGTTCTTC,CASSLNPGTSNEQFF
.,TRBV9,.,TRBJ2-3,TGTGCCAGCAGCGTATCTGCGGGGCGCAGCACAGATACGCAGTATTTT,CASSVSAGRSTDTQYF
.,TRBV5-1,few,TRBJ1-2,TGCGCCAGCAGGAGGGAAAGTGATAACTATGGCTACACCTTC,CASRRESDNYGYTF
.,TRBV20-1,many,TRBJ2-5,TGCAGTGCACAGCAGGACTCGGAGACCCAGTACTTC,CSAQQDSETQYF
.,TRBV18,few,TRBJ1-2,TGTGCCAGCTCACCCAACTACGGGGTGGCATATGGCTACACCTTC,CASSPNYGVAYGYTF
TRBD1,TRBV14,.,TRBJ1-1,TGTGCCAGCAGCCAAGGACAGGGGATTGAAGCTTTCTTT,CASSQGQGIEAFF
.,TRBV20-1,.,TRBJ1-3,TGCAGTGCTTTGAACAGCGTAGGAAACACCATATATTTT,CSALNSVGNTIYF
.,TRBV12-3/TRBV12-4,.,TRBJ2-5,TGTGCCAGCAGCCTATTCCGGTTGTTGGAGACCCAGTACTTC,CASSLFRLLETQYF
.,TRBV20-1,.,TRBJ2-2,TGCAGTGCTAGAGGGACTGGGAAAAACACCGGGGAGCTGTTTTTT,CSARGTGKNTGELFF
.,TRBV18,many,TRBJ2-7,TGTGCCAGCTCACCGGCAGTCTCAGGGGCTTACGAGCAGTACTTC,CASSPAVSGAYEQYF
.,TRBV15,.,TRBJ1-1,TGTGCCACCAGCAGAGAGGCCACGGTTGAAGCTTTCTTT,CATSREATVEAFF
.,TRBV9,.,TRBJ2-5,TGTGCCAGCAGCGTAGGTAGCTCCGAGACCCAGTACTTC,CASSVGSSETQYF
.,TRBV10-3,few,TRBJ2-7,TGTGCCATCAGTGAGTTGTCGGGGGACCGATACTACGAGCAGTACTTC,CAISELSGDRYYEQYF
.,TRBV18,many,TRBJ2-3,TGTGCCAGCTCACCGGCCAGGAGCACAGATACGCAGTATTTT,CASSPARSTDTQYF
.,TRBV5-1,.,TRBJ2-1,TGCGCCAGTGCTAGGACAGACCCCTCCTACAATGAGCAGTTCTTC,CASARTDPSYNEQFF
.,TRBV7-2,.,TRBJ2-2,TGTGCCAGCAGCTCCCACCGGGACAAGGTTTTGACCGGGGAGCTGTTTTTT,CASSSHRDKVLTGELFF
TRBD2,TRBV2,.,TRBJ2-5,TGTGCCAGCAGACTAGCGGGGGCGCAGCAAGAGACCCAGTACTTC,CASRLAGAQQETQYF
.,TRBV7-2,.,TRBJ2-3,TGTGCCAGCAGCGACGGGCGGGCAGATACGCAGTATTTT,CASSDGRADTQYF
TRBD1,TRBV10-1,few,TRBJ2-7,TGCGCCAGCAGTGGACTGGACAGGGGGCCCTCCTACGAGCAGTACTTC,CASSGLDRGPSYEQYF
.,TRBV5-1,.,TRBJ2-1,TGCGCCAGCAGCCCGGGGTGGGGGCGAAGCGATGAGCAGTTCTTC,CASSPGWGRSDEQFF
TRBD2,TRBV11-3,.,TRBJ2-5,TGTGCCAGCAGCTTAGATGTAGTAGCGGGAAGTGAGACCCAGTACTTC,CASSLDVVAGSETQYF
TRBD1,TRBV12-3/TRBV12-4,.,TRBJ1-3,TGTGCCAGCAGTCCAGGGGGGGGTGCTGGAAACACCATATATTTT,CASSPGGGAGNTIYF
.,TRBV7-6,.,TRBJ2-1,TGTGCCAGCAGCGCCGTCACAGGGTATGAGCAGTTCTTC,CASSAVTGYEQFF
.,TRBV12-3/TRBV12-4,.,TRBJ2-6,TGTGCCAGCAGGGACCGGGACCGAATCTCTGGGGCCAACGTCCTGACTTTC,CASRDRDRISGANVLTF
.,TRBV5-5,.,TRBJ1-2,TGTGCCAGCAGTCTGGGCGGGGACTACTATGGCTACACCTTC,CASSLGGDYYGYTF
TRBD2,TRBV3-1,few,TRBJ2-5,TGTGCCAGCAGCCAATTTCTAGGGACTAGCGGGGGGGCTGTCTACTTC,CASSQFLGTSGGAVYF
.,TRBV7-9,few,TRBJ2-7,TGTGCCAGCAGCTCCCCCAGGGACTTGACCTACGAGCAGTACTTC,CASSSPRDLTYEQYF
.,TRBV24-1,many,TRBJ2-1,TGTGCCACCAGTGATTTCAAGGTGGGGTACGGTGAGCAGTTCTTC,CATSDFKVGYGEQFF
TRBD1,TRBV4-1,few,TRBJ1-2,TGCGCCAGCAGCCAACCGGGACAGGACTATGGCTACACCTTC,CASSQPGQDYGYTF
.,TRBV11-3,many,TRBJ1-1,TGTGCCAGCAGCTTTGGCAGGAACACTGAAGCTTTCTTT,CASSFGRNTEAFF
.,TRBV6-4,few,TRBJ2-1,TGTGCCAGCAGTGACTCGCGAAGTGGGGGGCAGTTCTTC,CASSDSRSGGQFF
.,TRBV29-1,few,TRBJ2-7,TGCAGCGTTGAAGAGTACCACGAGCAGTACTTC,CSVEEYHEQYF
.,TRBV24-1,.,TRBJ2-7,TGTGCCACCGCGGGGATTTCAGGCGAGCAGTACTTC,CATAGISGEQYF
.,TRBV20-1,few,TRBJ1-5,TGCAGTGCTAGAGAAGGGAACAGAGTCAATCAGCCCCAGCATTTT,CSAREGNRVNQPQHF
TRBD1,TRBV3-1,.,TRBJ1-1,TGTGCCAGCAGCCAGGATCCAGGGGGACGGGCCACTGAAGCTTTCTTT,CASSQDPGGRATEAFF
.,TRBV20-1,.,TRBJ1-6,TGCAGTGCTAGAGATCCGGGCCGGGCTAATTCACCCCTCCACTTT,CSARDPGRANSPLHF
.,TRBV27,.,TRBJ1-5,TGTGCCAGCAGTTTGGAGGGGTATGGCAATCAGCCCCAGCATTTT,CASSLEGYGNQPQHF
TRBD2,TRBV7-2,.,TRBJ2-3,TGTGCCAGCAGCCCTCCGGGACTAGCGGGAGATACGCAGTATTTT,CASSPPGLAGDTQYF
.,TRBV12-3/TRBV12-4,.,TRBJ1-1,TGTGCCAGCAGTTTAGGCCCCTGGAGCACTGAAGCTTTCTTT,CASSLGPWSTEAFF
.,TRBV5-6,.,TRBJ2-5,TGTGCCAGCAGCTGGGACATACAAGAGACCCAGTACTTC,CASSWDIQETQYF
.,TRBV29-1,.,TRBJ1-2,TGCAGCGTTGAATCCATCGACCTTGACTATGGCTACACCTTC,CSVESIDLDYGYTF
TRBD1,TRBV7-2,.,TRBJ2-4,TGTGCCAGCAGCTTTCAGGGGGCGGACATTCAGTACTTC,CASSFQGADIQYF